This is a list of T cell receptor beta chains from one sample in a study of T cell responses to AZD1222 COVID-19 vaccine. Sequencing was performed with immunoSEQ multiplex PCR; in TCRdb, only in-frame clones are kept and a portion is missing. The table shows 98,000 or so clones, with nearly 95% occurring only once. The starting material was peripheral blood, obtained on day 0 of AZD1222 vaccination. These receptors came from an adult in good health. Each CDR3 is given with its conserved first and last residue. A D gene is named only where the DNA matches it firmly. Clone size is given for some rows only: seen once, a few or many times, or a class if the clone is expanded.

size	V	J	length	D	DNA	CDR3
.	TRBV5-1	TRBJ2-7	16	TRBD2	TGCGCCAGCAGCTTGTTGAGGAGCGGGAGTTCCTACGAGCAGTACTTC	CASSLLRSGSSYEQYF
.	TRBV7-9	TRBJ2-7	12	.	TGTGCCAGCAGCCTAAAAAGGGGGGAGCAGTACTTC	CASSLKRGEQYF
.	TRBV4-1	TRBJ1-3	15	.	TGCGCCAGCAGCCAAGAGCCGGGACGTGGAAACACCATATATTTT	CASSQEPGRGNTIYF
.	TRBV7-9	TRBJ1-4	13	.	TGTGCCACCTTGACAGGACTTAATGAAAAACTGTTTTTT	CATLTGLNEKLFF
.	TRBV6-5	TRBJ2-2	14	TRBD1	TGTGCCAGCACCTACAGGGGACGTTCCGGGGAGCTGTTTTTT	CASTYRGRSGELFF
.	TRBV7-2	TRBJ2-2	14	TRBD2	TGTGCCAGCAGGGCTAGCGGGACCGACGGGGAGCTGTTTTTT	CASRASGTDGELFF
.	TRBV19	TRBJ1-5	14	.	TGTGCCAGTAGGGCCGATTCCCCCAATCAGCCCCAGCATTTT	CASRADSPNQPQHF
.	TRBV7-2	TRBJ2-1	18	TRBD2	TGTGCCAGCAGCTTAGACCAACCCCTAGCGGGAGTTGTTAATGAGCAGTTCTTC	CASSLDQPLAGVVNEQFF
.	TRBV19	TRBJ2-2	16	TRBD2	TGTGCCAGTAGAATCCTAAGCGGGAGGGCCCGCGGGGAGCTGTTTTTT	CASRILSGRARGELFF
.	TRBV4-2	TRBJ2-6	14	.	TGTGCCAGCAGCCGAGGTCACGGGGCCAACGTCCTGACTTTC	CASSRGHGANVLTF
.	TRBV11-3	TRBJ2-2	16	.	TGTGCCAGCAGCTTAGAAGTTAGCAGGAACACCGGGGAGCTGTTTTTT	CASSLEVSRNTGELFF
once	TRBV7-2	TRBJ1-1	14	TRBD1	TGTGCCAGCAGCTGGGACAGGGGAAGCACTGAAGCTTTCTTT	CASSWDRGSTEAFF
once	TRBV10-1	TRBJ2-1	12	.	TGCGCCAGCAGTGGAAGTAGCAATGAGCAGTTCTTC	CASSGSSNEQFF
.	TRBV5-8	TRBJ2-3	16	TRBD2	TGTGCCAGCCGAAAAGACACTAGCGGGAGCTCAGATACGCAGTATTTT	CASRKDTSGSSDTQYF
once	TRBV3-1/TRBV3-2	TRBJ1-1	12	.	TGTGCCAGCAGCCAAAGGCTCGGTGAAGCTTTCTTT	CASSQRLGEAFF
.	TRBV6-2/TRBV6-3	TRBJ2-7	13	.	TGTGCCAGCAGTATGGAAGGATCCTACGAGCAGTACTTC	CASSMEGSYEQYF
.	TRBV6-5	TRBJ2-4	14	TRBD1	TGTGCCAGCAGTCTACAGGGGGCCAAAAACATTCAGTACTTC	CASSLQGAKNIQYF
once	TRBV5-1	TRBJ2-1	13	.	TGCGCCAGCAGCCCCGCCCGGGGGAATGAGCAGTTCTTC	CASSPARGNEQFF